The source of this T cell receptor beta chain is a study of human T cells and chemical hapten exposure. The wider study: Skin on the upper inner arm, approximately 2 cm by approximately 2 cm in size, was sensitized with 2% DPC. Patients having alopecia areata, totalis or universalis were mostly female.

In the original analysis: Between about 23,224 and 750,000 TCRs appeared in each sample, and the median stood at 95,638. TCRdb independently ran MiXCR on the RACE reads; one entry per CDR3 protein. The V and J calls reflect TCRdb's pipeline rather than the authors' work. Of 150,000 to 200,000 distinct CDR3 sequences in the sample, 30% were seen once. General study results and limits: TCRs above 1 in 1000 frequency stayed constant with DPC sensitization.

In the case of this clonotype: As yet, its antigen is unknown.

The CDR3 totals 13 residues. V shed 3 bases, J shed 5 bases, and the junction held 2 bases outside the gene matches. Per germline, CDR1 SGHTA and CDR2 FQGNSA. Sample time point: pre-sensitization, week 0. Regarding treatment: therapeutic diphenylcyclopropenone sensitization with weekly scalp DPC. The J gene is TRBJ2-7, the V gene TRBV7-2; 9 positions agree with TRBD2. The sequences come from whole blood, collected in connection with sensitization to the hapten diphenylcyclopropenone (DPC). The sequence was obtained from a woman in her twenties or thirties with alopecia areata. Some clones in this sample may be carry-over from other donors' samples. CDR3 in amino acids: CASSFVAGDEQYF. The CDR3, as DNA: TGTGCCAGCAGCTTCGTAGCGGGAGACGAGCAGTACTTC.